The 20 T cell receptor beta chains presented below share a single source sample, sequenced in a study of T cells in Graves' hyperthyroidism and ophthalmopathy. Template material for amplifying TCR beta CDR3 regions consisted of RNA transcripts. HTBI primers were the set used in a first-round RT-PCR of the TCR CDR3. TCRdb re-derived calls from the multiplex PCR reads in MiXCR, one entry per CDR3 protein. The sample has a few hundred thousand distinct CDR3 sequences; under 25% are singletons. The sequenced sample was blood. These TCRs come from a man aged 18-30 years with Graves' hyperthyroidism.

This clonotype has just a few counts. The CDR3 DNA reads as TGTGCCAGCAGTTCCACGGGACACTCTGGGGCCAACGTCCTGACTTTC. As protein: CASSSTGHSGANVLTF. V and J are TRBV6-2 or TRBV6-3 and TRBJ2-6; the D gene is possibly TRBD1 (6 bases). Trimming removed 4 bases from V and 0 bases from J, with 10 bases in between. The germline CDR1 and CDR2 sequences are MNHEY and SVGEGT. This CDR3 comprises 16 residues.

This clonotype was detected many times. CDR3 loop: CASSERDGAYEQYF. CDR3 nucleotides: TGTGCCAGCAGTGAACGGGACGGCGCCTACGAGCAGTACTTC. The chain uses TRBV25-1 and TRBJ2-7; D could derive from TRBD1 or TRBD2 (5 bases each). The germline V and J ends were trimmed by 2 bases and 2 bases, with 10 bases remaining between them. CDR3 length equals 14 residues. CDR1 is MGHDK and CDR2 is SYGVNS in the germline V gene.

This clonotype was found many times. V and J are TRBV5-1 and TRBJ1-1, with unresolved D. Between the trimmed V and J ends, which lost 1 base and 3 bases, there was a span of 10 bases. The CDR3 covers 14 residues. Germline V gives CDR1 SGHRS, CDR2 YFSETQ. The CDR3 protein is CASSLKGMDTEAFF. The CDR3 DNA reads TGCGCCAGCAGCTTGAAAGGGATGGACACTGAAGCTTTCTTT.

This clonotype showed up many times. This chain connects TRBV13 to TRBJ2-7, with D tentatively TRBD1 (5 bases). The CDR3 is 14 residues long. V was shortened by 0 bases and J by 4 bases, with 10 bases between the two germline ends. Germline V lookup: CDR1 PRHDT, CDR2 FYEKMQ (reference sequence). The CDR3 coding sequence is TGTGCCAGCAGCTTAGGGGGGCACCCTTACGAGCAGTACTTC. This sequence encodes CASSLGGHPYEQYF.

This clonotype has only a few counts. The V call is TRBV10-1, the J call TRBJ2-7; possibly TRBD1 for D (5 bases). This CDR3 contains 14 residues. The germline V gene encodes CDR1 WNHNN and CDR2 SYGVQD (reference sequence). V lost 2 bases and J 2 bases, leaving 10 bases between the germline ends. The CDR3 DNA follows: TGCGCCAGCAGTGAGGCAGGGATTACCTACGAGCAGTACTTC. Protein product: CASSEAGITYEQYF.

This clonotype was detected many times. The V gene is TRBV11-2, the J gene TRBJ1-1, with D perhaps TRBD1 (6 bases). The germline V and J ends were trimmed by 6 bases and 3 bases, with 26 bases remaining between them. Per germline, CDR1 SGHAT and CDR2 FQNNGV. CDR3 size: 18 residues. The CDR3 loop is CASSLGAGQGRFYTEAFF. Here the CDR3 DNA reads TGTGCCAGCAGTCTAGGAGCCGGGCAGGGGCGCTTCTACACTGAAGCTTTCTTT.

This clonotype appeared many times. The genes are TRBV9 and TRBJ1-1; 8 nucleotides agree with TRBD1. CDR3 length equals 15 residues. Germline V lookup: CDR1 SGDLS, CDR2 YYNGEE. V shed 3 bases, J shed 4 bases, and the junction held 8 bases outside the gene matches. The CDR3 DNA is TGTGCCAGCAGCGCTAGGACAGGGACTTTCACTGAAGCTTTCTTT. Encoded protein: CASSARTGTFTEAFF.

The chain employs TRBV29-1 and TRBJ2-4; 10 bases match TRBD1. The CDR3 spans 13 residues. V lost 8 bases, J lost 8 bases, and 9 bases stayed unmatched. CDR1 SQVTM and CDR2 ANQGSEA come from the germline V gene. As DNA, the CDR3 is TGCAGCTACGCGGGAGGACAGGGGGACATTCAGTACTTC. Amino acids: CSYAGGQGDIQYF. The full variable domain, with the rest looked up from reference TRBV29-1 and TRBJ2-4, is SAVISQKPSRDICQRGTSLTIQCQVDSQVTMMFWYRQQPGQSLTLIATANQGSEATYESGFVIDKFPISRPNLTFSTLTVSNMSPEDSSIYLCSYAGGQGDIQYFGAGTRLSVL.

This clonotype appeared a few times. This chain uses TRBV7-2 with TRBJ1-2; 7 nucleotides align to TRBD1. The germline gives CDR1 SGHTA, CDR2 FQGNSA. V lost 4 bases to trimming and J lost 7 bases; unmatched junction nucleotides: 12. The CDR3 sequence is 15 residues long. The CDR3 here is CASSSQTGRKGGYTF. CDR3 bases: TGTGCCAGCAGCTCACAGACAGGGCGAAAAGGTGGCTACACCTTC.

This clonotype was picked up many times. This may arise from a read error, as a much more abundant clone is one base away. This chain uses TRBV6-5 with TRBJ1-2; a possible D gene is TRBD1 (5 bases). This CDR3 has 13 residues. Per germline, CDR1 MNHEY and CDR2 SVGAGI. Trimming stripped 6 bases from V and 1 base from J, with 9 bases between. The CDR3 is CASRPDSNYGYTF. The CDR3 DNA reads TGTGCCAGCAGACCCGACAGTAACTATGGCTACACCTTC.

This clonotype showed up many times. This chain joins TRBV5-5 and TRBJ1-5; TRBD1 aligns across 11 bases. V gave up 3 bases and J gave up 7 bases; unmatched junction bases: 6. The CDR3 is 15 amino acids. Germline V gives CDR1 SGHKS, CDR2 YYEKEE (reference sequence). The CDR3 loop is CASSSSGTGGQPQHF. In nucleotides, the CDR3 is TGTGCCAGCAGCTCATCGGGGACAGGGGGACAGCCCCAGCATTTT.

This clonotype was seen ten or more times. The rearrangement uses TRBV6-1 and TRBJ1-5, with TRBD1 matching over 9 bases. This CDR3 comprises 15 residues. Trimming took 8 bases from V and 1 from J; bases not matched to a gene: 6. Germline CDR1 MNHNS, CDR2 SASEGT. CDR3 region: CASSWTGESNQPQHF. The CDR3 DNA reads TGTGCCAGCTCCTGGACAGGGGAGAGCAATCAGCCCCAGCATTTT.

Of note for this clonotype: This sequence may be a read error, since a much larger clone differs from it by one base. This rearrangement joins TRBV2 to TRBJ2-4; D is perhaps TRBD1 (6 bases). CDR1 is SNHLY and CDR2 is FYNNEI in the germline V gene. There are 15 residues in the CDR3. CDR3 protein: CASRSDSPPQNIKYF. Written as DNA, the CDR3 is TGTGCCAGCAGATCGGACAGCCCTCCCCAAAACATTAAGTACTTC.

This clonotype was observed once. The chain combines TRBV10-3 with TRBJ2-5; the match to TRBD1 covers 10 bases. Germline loops: CDR1 ENHRY, CDR2 SYGVKD. V gave up 3 bases and J gave up 2 bases; unmatched junction bases: 3. The CDR3 is made up of 15 amino acids. CDR3 in amino acids: CAISDGTGVQETQYF. The CDR3 nucleotides read TGTGCCATCAGTGACGGGACAGGGGTACAAGAGACCCAGTACTTC.

At least ten counts were recorded for this clonotype. J is TRBJ1-2 and V is TRBV6-1, with D unclear. The V gene lost 2 bases and the J gene lost 7 bases, with 11 bases spanning the gap. Per germline, CDR1 MNHNS and CDR2 SASEGT. The CDR3 has 13 residues. As DNA, the CDR3 is TGTGCCAGCAGTGAACCGAATTGGGCTGGCTACACCTTC. This encodes CASSEPNWAGYTF.

This clonotype came up a few times. This chain uses TRBV20-1 with TRBJ2-7; 8 nucleotides line up with TRBD2. Germline trimming cut 3 bases from V and 2 bases from J; bases unmatched to any gene: 6. Germline loops: CDR1 DFQATT, CDR2 SNEGSKA (reference sequence). CDR3 length: 14 residues. In DNA form, the CDR3 reads TGCAGTGCTAGTAAGCGGGGGAGACCCTACGAGCAGTACTTC. Residues: CSASKRGRPYEQYF.

The chain employs TRBV5-1 and TRBJ2-7, with TRBD2 matching over 8 bases. Trimming removed 0 bases from V and 0 bases from J; junction bases left unmatched: 5. This CDR3 has 16 residues. Per germline, CDR1 SGHRS and CDR2 YFSETQ. The CDR3 nucleotides are TGCGCCAGCAGCTTGGATATAGCGGGGAGCTCCTACGAGCAGTACTTC. As protein: CASSLDIAGSSYEQYF.

This clonotype was detected many times. The V gene is TRBV11-2, the J gene TRBJ2-7; TRBD2 matches 11 bases. Germline V CDR1 and CDR2: SGHAT, FQNNGV. The V and J ends lost 5 bases and 7 bases, in that order; junction bases with no gene match: 4. CDR3 length: 13 amino acids. For the CDR3, the DNA is TGTGCCAGCAGCCAAGGGACTAGCGGTGAGCAGTACTTC. It is translated as CASSQGTSGEQYF.

This clonotype was counted at least ten times. J is TRBJ2-2 and V is TRBV30, with TRBD1 matching 7 bases. Per germline, CDR1 GTSNPN and CDR2 SVGIG (reference sequence). The CDR3 length is 14 residues. With V trimmed by 5 bases and J by 3 bases, 6 bases remained unmatched. This CDR3 reads CAWFRQGYTGELFF. In DNA, the CDR3 is TGTGCCTGGTTTAGACAGGGATACACCGGGGAGCTGTTTTTT.

V gene TRBV6-5 combines with J gene TRBJ2-3; D call uncertain. Trimming shortened V by 2 bases and J by 3 bases, and 6 bases separated the two germline ends. The CDR3 has 13 amino acids. CDR1 MNHEY and CDR2 SVGAGI come from the germline V gene. The CDR3 DNA sequence: TGTGCCAGCAGTTACAGGAAAACAGATACGCAGTATTTT. It codes for CASSYRKTDTQYF.